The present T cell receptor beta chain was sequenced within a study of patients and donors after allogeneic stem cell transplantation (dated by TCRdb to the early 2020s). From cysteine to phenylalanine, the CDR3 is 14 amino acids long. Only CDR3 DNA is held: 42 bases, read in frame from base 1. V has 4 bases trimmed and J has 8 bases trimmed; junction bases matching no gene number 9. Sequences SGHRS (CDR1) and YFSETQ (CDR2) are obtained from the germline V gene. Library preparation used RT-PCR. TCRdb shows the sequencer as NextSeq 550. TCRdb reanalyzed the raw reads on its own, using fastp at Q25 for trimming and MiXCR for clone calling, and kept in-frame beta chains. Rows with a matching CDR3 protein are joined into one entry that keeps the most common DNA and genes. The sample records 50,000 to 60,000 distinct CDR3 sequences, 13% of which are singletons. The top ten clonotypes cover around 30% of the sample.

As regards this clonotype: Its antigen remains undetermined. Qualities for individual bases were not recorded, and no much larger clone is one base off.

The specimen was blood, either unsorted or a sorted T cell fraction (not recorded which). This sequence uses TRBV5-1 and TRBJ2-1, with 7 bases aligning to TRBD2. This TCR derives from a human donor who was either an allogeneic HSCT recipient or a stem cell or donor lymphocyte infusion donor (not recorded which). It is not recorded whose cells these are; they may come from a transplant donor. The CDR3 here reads CASSPGLVNDEQFF. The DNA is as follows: TGCGCCAGCAGCCCCGGACTAGTAAACGATGAGCAGTTCTTC.